This TCR beta chain was obtained from a study of cytomegalovirus exposure and HLA in healthy donors. Trimming left V 4 bases short and J 4 bases short, with 11 bases between. Per the germline V gene, CDR1 is SNHLY and CDR2 is FYNNEI. The CDR3 totals 14 residues. In the PCR, 60 Vbeta and 13 Jbeta primers were used. Only in-frame clones appear in the TCRdb table, and some are missing; sequencing was by immunoSEQ multiplex PCR. The sample yields roughly 140,000 clones, 78% seen once. The chain couples TRBV2 to TRBJ1-5, with D perhaps TRBD1 (5 bases). This TCR derives from a male donor in good health and CMV-seronegative. Material: PBMCs. CDR3 sequence (DNA): TGTGCCAGCAGTGTGGAGGGGACGAATCAGCCCCAGCATTTT. This codes for CASSVEGTNQPQHF.